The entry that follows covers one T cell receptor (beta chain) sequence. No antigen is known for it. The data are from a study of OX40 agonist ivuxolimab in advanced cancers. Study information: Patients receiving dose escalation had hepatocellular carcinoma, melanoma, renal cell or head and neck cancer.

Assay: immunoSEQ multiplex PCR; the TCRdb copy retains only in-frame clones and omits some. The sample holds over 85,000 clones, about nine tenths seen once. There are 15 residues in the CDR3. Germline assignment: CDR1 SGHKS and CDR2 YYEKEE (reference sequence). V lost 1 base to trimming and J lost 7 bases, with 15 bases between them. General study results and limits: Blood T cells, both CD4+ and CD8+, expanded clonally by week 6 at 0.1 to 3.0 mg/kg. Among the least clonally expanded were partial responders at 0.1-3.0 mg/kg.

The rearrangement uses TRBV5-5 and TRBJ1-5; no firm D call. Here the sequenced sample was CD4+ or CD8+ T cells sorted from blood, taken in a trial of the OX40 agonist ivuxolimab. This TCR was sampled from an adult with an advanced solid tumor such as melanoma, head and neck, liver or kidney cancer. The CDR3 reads CASSLIPGNEQPQHF. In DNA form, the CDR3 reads TGTGCCAGCAGCTTGATTCCGGGGAACGAACAGCCCCAGCATTTT.